The sequence of this T cell receptor (beta chain) was determined in a study of brain T cells in children with intractable seizures. Study observations and caveats: Pre-surgery blood may have been undersampled, hiding some clones.

About this clone: Its antigen is unknown.

This table comes from immunoSEQ multiplex PCR, and its TCRdb copy is limited to in-frame clones, with some not included. This sample has about 80,000 clones; 90% to 95% occur once, and the top ten carry approximately 25%. CDR1 MGHRA and CDR2 YSYEKL come from the germline V gene. This CDR3 is built from 19 residues. Losses at the gene ends were 0 bases for V and 8 bases for J; bases not matched to a gene: 17. Sequencing was limited to surgery cases with top T cell transcript signatures in brain tissue. Patients received at least one anti-epileptic drug before surgery. The rearrangement links TRBV4-1 to TRBJ2-1, with TRBD2 identical over 9 bases. This sample comprised peripheral blood, obtained at surgery. The sequence was obtained from a girl aged 2 to 10 with Rasmussen encephalitis and intractable seizures. In DNA form, the CDR3 reads TGCGCCAGCAGCCAAGATCGGAACTTGGCGGGGGGGCGATTGGATGAGCAGTTCTTC. It codes for CASSQDRNLAGGRLDEQFF.